A selection of T cell receptor beta chains follows, all from one sample in a study of graft-versus-host responses after intestinal transplantation. Clones were read by immunoSEQ multiplex PCR, and TCRdb kept only the in-frame ones, dropping some. The repertoire consists of nearly 100,000 clones, with over 75% occurring once and the leading ten covering 15% to 20%. The sequenced sample was PBMCs, obtained around 68 weeks after intestinal transplant. These receptors all come from a human patient who received an intestinal transplant, so some T cells may come from the graft donor. The CDR3 runs from the conserved cysteine through the conserved F or W. The D gene is left open where the match is weak. Rows give clone size only sometimes, using once, few, many, or a class for an expanded clone.

cdr3_aa cdr3_nt v_call cdr3_length j_call clone_size d_call
CASSPPGRVSANYGYTF TGTGCCAGCTCACCACCCGGCAGGGTATCGGCTAACTATGGCTACACCTTC TRBV18 17 TRBJ1-2 once .
CASSPEGGVGAFF TGTGCCAGCTCACCAGAAGGCGGGGTTGGCGCTTTCTTT TRBV18 13 TRBJ1-1 . .
CATSRSGSTKNIQYF TGTGCCACCAGCAGATCCGGCTCAACCAAAAACATTCAGTACTTC TRBV15 15 TRBJ2-4 . .
CASSPTGDTEAFF TGTGCCAGCTCACCAACTGGGGACACTGAAGCTTTCTTT TRBV18 13 TRBJ1-1 . .
CASSWGTGINSPLHF TGTGCCAGCAGTTGGGGGACAGGAATTAATTCACCCCTCCACTTT TRBV27 15 TRBJ1-6 . TRBD1
CSVRGSPRTGGWRTEAFF TGCAGCGTTCGGGGATCCCCTCGGACAGGCGGATGGAGGACTGAAGCTTTCTTT TRBV29-1 18 TRBJ1-1 once TRBD1
CASSQLPGQGNVLTF TGCGCCAGCAGCCAACTCCCGGGACAGGGTAACGTCCTGACTTTC TRBV4-1 15 TRBJ2-6 . TRBD1
CASSVEGQDFYGYTF TGTGCCAGCAGCGTAGAGGGACAGGATTTCTATGGCTACACCTTC TRBV9 15 TRBJ1-2 . TRBD1
CASSLVGASQETQYF TGTGCCAGCAGCTTAGTTGGCGCTTCCCAAGAGACCCAGTACTTC TRBV11-2 15 TRBJ2-5 . .
CASSATIYEQYF TGTGCCAGCAGCGCAACAATTTACGAGCAGTACTTC TRBV5-6 12 TRBJ2-7 . .
CAALRGGSSYEQYF TGTGCCGCCCTTAGGGGGGGAAGCTCCTACGAGCAGTACTTC TRBV6-1 14 TRBJ2-7 once .
CASSSGENTEAFF TGTGCCAGCTCCTCCGGGGAGAACACTGAAGCTTTCTTT TRBV18 13 TRBJ1-1 . .
CASSPSADRGGGYTF TGTGCCAGCAGCCCTTCCGCCGACAGGGGCGGTGGCTACACCTTC TRBV9 15 TRBJ1-2 . TRBD1
CASSVRPGDLTYEQYF TGTGCCAGCAGCGTACGCCCCGGGGACCTAACATACGAGCAGTACTTC TRBV11-2 16 TRBJ2-7 . .
CASSPPGQSETQYF TGTGCCAGCTCACCCCCAGGACAGTCAGAGACCCAGTACTTC TRBV18 14 TRBJ2-5 . .
CASSQDSYYGYTF TGCGCCAGCAGCCAAGACAGTTACTATGGCTACACCTTC TRBV4-1 13 TRBJ1-2 . .
CASSPDTRNTEAFF TGCGCCAGCAGCCCGGACACCCGGAACACTGAAGCTTTCTTT TRBV5-1 14 TRBJ1-1 . .
CASSRGNEQFF TGCGCCAGCAGCCGGGGTAATGAGCAGTTCTTC TRBV10-2 11 TRBJ2-1 . .
CASSLAGDSPLHF TGCGCCAGCAGCTTGGCAGGGGACTCACCCCTCCACTTT TRBV5-1 13 TRBJ1-6 . .
CASNEHGGNYGYTF TGTGCCAGCAACGAGCATGGAGGGAACTATGGCTACACCTTC TRBV7-9 14 TRBJ1-2 . .
CASSEETQYF TGTGCCAGCAGTGAAGAGACCCAGTACTTC TRBV2 10 TRBJ2-5 . .
CASSLEGVGVEEQYF TGCGCCAGCAGCTTGGAGGGGGTTGGGGTTGAGGAGCAGTACTTC TRBV5-1 15 TRBJ2-7 . .
CASSGGTLNTEAFF TGTGCCAGCAGCGGAGGTACTCTGAACACTGAAGCTTTCTTT TRBV9 14 TRBJ1-1 once .
CASSEPGGSSYEQYF TGTGCCAGCAGTGAACCGGGCGGCAGTAGCTACGAGCAGTACTTC TRBV6-1 15 TRBJ2-7 . .
CASSTRQVPAEAFF TGTGCCAGCAGCACTCGACAGGTCCCCGCTGAAGCTTTCTTT TRBV9 14 TRBJ1-1 . .
CASSLRTDYGYTF TGTGCCAGCAGCTTAAGGACGGACTATGGCTACACCTTC TRBV7-8 13 TRBJ1-2 . .
CASSVQGAGQPQHF TGCGCCAGCAGCGTACAGGGGGCAGGTCAGCCCCAGCATTTT TRBV5-1 14 TRBJ1-5 . TRBD1
CATSRGQGGNEKLFF TGTGCCACCAGCAGGGGACAGGGGGGTAATGAAAAACTGTTTTTT TRBV15 15 TRBJ1-4 . TRBD1
CASSQFRAGGGRTEAFF TGCGCCAGCAGTCAATTCCGGGCCGGAGGAGGTCGGACTGAAGCTTTCTTT TRBV23-1 17 TRBJ1-1 . .
CASSLGRDGEQYF TGTGCCAGCAGCTTAGGTCGTGATGGCGAGCAGTACTTC TRBV7-9 13 TRBJ2-7 . .
CASSPRTPTNEQFF TGTGCCAGCAGCCCCCGGACTCCGACCAATGAGCAGTTCTTC TRBV11-2 14 TRBJ2-1 . .
CASSGLADYEQYF TGTGCCAGCAGTGGGTTGGCAGACTACGAGCAGTACTTC TRBV2 13 TRBJ2-7 . .
CASRTYQPQHF TGTGCCAGCAGAACTTATCAGCCCCAGCATTTT TRBV6-1 11 TRBJ1-5 . .
CASTQVGQAPPYGYTF TGTGCCAGCACCCAGGTCGGACAGGCCCCACCCTATGGCTACACCTTC TRBV9 16 TRBJ1-2 . TRBD1
CASALGSYSNQPQHF TGTGCCAGCGCCCTGGGGTCTTATAGCAATCAGCCCCAGCATTTT TRBV7-2 15 TRBJ1-5 . .
CASSEGGLSNQPQHF TGCGCCAGCAGTGAGGGGGGTTTGAGCAATCAGCCCCAGCATTTT TRBV10-2 15 TRBJ1-5 once .
CATLIRTEAYEQYF TGTGCCACCTTAATACGGACCGAAGCCTACGAGCAGTACTTC TRBV2 14 TRBJ2-7 . .
CASSPTAAGVWGEQYF TGTGCCAGCAGCCCCACCGCTGCCGGGGTCTGGGGGGAGCAGTACTTC TRBV9 16 TRBJ2-7 . .
CAIRTGRNTEAFF TGTGCCATCAGAACAGGGAGGAACACTGAAGCTTTCTTT TRBV10-3 13 TRBJ1-1 . .
CASSIEGRVYEQYF TGTGCCAGTAGTATAGAGGGAAGAGTATACGAGCAGTACTTC TRBV19 14 TRBJ2-7 . .
CASSPFSDSSTQYF TGTGCCAGCTCACCATTTTCCGACAGCAGTACGCAGTATTTT TRBV18 14 TRBJ2-3 . .
CASRDPGLAADTQYF TGCGCCAGCAGAGACCCGGGACTAGCCGCGGATACGCAGTATTTT TRBV10-2 15 TRBJ2-3 . TRBD2
CASSSGQSQPQHF TGTGCCAGCAGCTCCGGACAGTCTCAGCCCCAGCATTTT TRBV6-5 13 TRBJ1-5 once .